The table lists the clone carrying this T cell receptor (beta chain) with many counts. Its cognate antigen is unknown. Trimming pared 2 bases from V and 2 bases from J, leaving 6 bases between. This CDR3 spans 13 amino acids. Per germline, CDR1 SEHNR and CDR2 FQNEAQ (reference sequence). This record comes from a study of regulatory T cells in long-lasting Graves disease. On the study more broadly: Over 5 years of antithyroid drugs with positive TSH receptor antibodies was taken to mean persistent Graves' disease. Study outcomes and limitations: Persistent Graves' patients showed reduced TCR diversity versus newly diagnosed patients. Preferential use of TRBV28, TRBJ1-2 and TRBJ2-5 was seen in persistent disease.

Sample time point: persistent/refractory GD, antithyroid drugs over 5 years with positive TRAb. The authors made the TCR library using RNA they extracted from PBMCs. Graves' disease diagnoses used American Thyroid Association guidelines. According to the study, TCR beta libraries were built with iRepertoire HTBI primers and CDR3-region Arm-PCR. TCRdb reanalysed the multiplex PCR reads using MiXCR and keeps one entry per CDR3 protein. The sample has more than 300,000 distinct CDR3 sequences, roughly 25% seen once. The receptor's source is a woman in her forties with Graves disease. The input for sequencing was peripheral blood mononuclear cells (PBMCs), taken when the disease was refractory, from a patient treated with antithyroid drugs. The chain couples TRBV7-9 to TRBJ2-5; tentative D call: TRBD2 (5 bases). CDR3 loop: CASSLKRQETQYF. CDR3 DNA sequence: TGTGCCAGCAGCTTAAAGCGGCAAGAGACCCAGTACTTC.